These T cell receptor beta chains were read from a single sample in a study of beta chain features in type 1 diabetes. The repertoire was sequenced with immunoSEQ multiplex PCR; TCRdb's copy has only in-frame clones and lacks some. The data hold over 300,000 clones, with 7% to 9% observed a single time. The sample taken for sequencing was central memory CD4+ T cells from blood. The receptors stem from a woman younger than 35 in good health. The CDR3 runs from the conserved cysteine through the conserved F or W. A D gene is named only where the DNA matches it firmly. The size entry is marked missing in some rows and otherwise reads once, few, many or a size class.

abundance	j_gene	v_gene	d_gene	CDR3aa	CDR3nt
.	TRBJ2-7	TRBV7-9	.	CASSLAYPAAYEQYF	TGTGCCAGCAGCTTAGCGTATCCGGCGGCCTACGAGCAGTACTTC
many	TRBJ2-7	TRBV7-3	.	CASSLTRMDEQYF	TGTGCCAGCAGCTTAACGAGAATGGACGAGCAGTACTTC
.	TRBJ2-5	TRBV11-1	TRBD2	CASSLSGYGGRARETQYF	TGTGCCAGCAGCTTATCGGGCTATGGCGGGAGGGCCAGAGAGACCCAGTACTTC
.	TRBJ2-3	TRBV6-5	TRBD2	CASRPGGRTDTQYF	TGTGCCAGCAGACCTGGCGGGAGAACAGATACGCAGTATTTT
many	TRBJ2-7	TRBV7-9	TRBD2	CASSLGTSGLSYEQYF	TGTGCCAGCAGCTTAGGGACTAGCGGTCTCTCCTACGAGCAGTACTTC
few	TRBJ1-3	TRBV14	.	CASSQDVVLSGNTIYF	TGTGCCAGCAGCCAAGATGTCGTGCTCTCTGGAAACACCATATATTTT
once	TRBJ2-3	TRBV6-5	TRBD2	CASSTGLADTDTQYF	TGTGCCAGCAGTACCGGACTAGCGGACACAGATACGCAGTATTTT
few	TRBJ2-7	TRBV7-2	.	CASSRSALRDEQYF	TGTGCCAGCAGCCGAAGCGCACTCCGTGACGAGCAGTACTTC
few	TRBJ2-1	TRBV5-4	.	CASSLGRNQYNEQFF	TGTGCCAGCAGCCTGGGGCGAAACCAGTACAATGAGCAGTTCTTC
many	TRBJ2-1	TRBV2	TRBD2	CAGTSGDNEQFF	TGTGCGGGGACTAGCGGTGACAATGAGCAGTTCTTC
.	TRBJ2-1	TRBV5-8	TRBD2	CASSYSAGLPNEQFF	TGTGCCAGCAGCTACTCAGCGGGATTACCCAATGAGCAGTTCTTC
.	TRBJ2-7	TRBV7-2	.	CASSLVYTRAGSYEQYF	TGTGCCAGCAGCTTAGTTTATACGAGGGCGGGCTCATACGAGCAGTACTTC
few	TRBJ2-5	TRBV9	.	CASSTRLEETQYF	TGTGCCAGCAGCACAAGACTAGAAGAGACCCAGTACTTC